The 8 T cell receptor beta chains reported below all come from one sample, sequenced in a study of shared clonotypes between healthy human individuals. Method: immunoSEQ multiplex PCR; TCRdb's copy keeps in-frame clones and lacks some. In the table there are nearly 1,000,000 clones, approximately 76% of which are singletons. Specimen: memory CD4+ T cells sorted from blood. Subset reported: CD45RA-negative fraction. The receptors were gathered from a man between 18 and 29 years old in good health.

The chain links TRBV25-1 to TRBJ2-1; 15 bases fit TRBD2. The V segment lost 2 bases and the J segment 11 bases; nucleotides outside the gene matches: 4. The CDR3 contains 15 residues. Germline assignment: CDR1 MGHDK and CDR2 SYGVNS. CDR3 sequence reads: CASSEEGLAGGKQFF. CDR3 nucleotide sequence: TGTGCCAGCAGTGAAGAAGGACTAGCGGGAGGGAAGCAGTTCTTC.

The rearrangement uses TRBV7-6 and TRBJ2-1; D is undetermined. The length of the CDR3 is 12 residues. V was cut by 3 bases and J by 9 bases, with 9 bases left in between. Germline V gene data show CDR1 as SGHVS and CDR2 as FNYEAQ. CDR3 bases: TGTGCCAGCAGCTTTCTAGTAAGTGAGCAGTTCTTC. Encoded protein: CASSFLVSEQFF. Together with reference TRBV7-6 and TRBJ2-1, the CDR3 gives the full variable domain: GAGVSQSPRYKVTKRGQDVALRCDPISGHVSLYWYRQALGQGPEFLTYFNYEAQQDKSGLPNDRFSAERPEGSISTLTIQRTEQRDSAMYRCASSFLVSEQFFGPGTRLTVL.

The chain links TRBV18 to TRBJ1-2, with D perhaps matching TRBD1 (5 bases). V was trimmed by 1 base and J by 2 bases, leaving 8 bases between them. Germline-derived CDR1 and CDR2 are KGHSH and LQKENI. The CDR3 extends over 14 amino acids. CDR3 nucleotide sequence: TGTGCCAGCTCACCACAGGAGGGGAACTATGGCTACACCTTC. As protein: CASSPQEGNYGYTF. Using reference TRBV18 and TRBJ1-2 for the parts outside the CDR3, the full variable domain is NAGVMQNPRHLVRRRGQEARLRCSPMKGHSHVYWYRQLPEEGLKFMVYLQKENIIDESGMPKERFSAEFPKEGPSILRIQQVVRGDSAAYFCASSPQEGNYGYTFGSGTRLTVV.

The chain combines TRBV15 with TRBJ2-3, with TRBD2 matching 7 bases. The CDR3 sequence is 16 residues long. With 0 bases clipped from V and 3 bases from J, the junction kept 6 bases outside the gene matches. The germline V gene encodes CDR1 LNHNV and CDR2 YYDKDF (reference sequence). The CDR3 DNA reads TGTGCCACCAGCAGAGATCGCGGGGGAGCTACAGATACGCAGTATTTT. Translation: CATSRDRGGATDTQYF.

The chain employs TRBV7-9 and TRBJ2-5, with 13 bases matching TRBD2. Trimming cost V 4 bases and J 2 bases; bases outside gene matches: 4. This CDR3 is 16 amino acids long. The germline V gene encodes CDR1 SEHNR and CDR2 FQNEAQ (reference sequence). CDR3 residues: CASSSTSGRAQETQYF. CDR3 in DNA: TGTGCCAGCAGCTCTACTAGCGGGAGGGCACAAGAGACCCAGTACTTC.

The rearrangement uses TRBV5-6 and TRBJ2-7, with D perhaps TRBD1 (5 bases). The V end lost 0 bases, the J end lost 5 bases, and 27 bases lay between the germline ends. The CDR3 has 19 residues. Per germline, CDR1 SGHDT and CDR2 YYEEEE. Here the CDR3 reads CASSLGWGRYLDFRNEQYF. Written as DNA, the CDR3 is TGTGCCAGCAGCTTGGGGTGGGGCAGGTATTTGGATTTTCGGAACGAGCAGTACTTC.

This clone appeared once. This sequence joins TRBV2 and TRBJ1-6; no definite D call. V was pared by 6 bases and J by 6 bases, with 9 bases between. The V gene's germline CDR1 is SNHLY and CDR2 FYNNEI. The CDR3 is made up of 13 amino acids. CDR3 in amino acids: CASSLLFNSPLHF. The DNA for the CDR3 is TGTGCCAGCAGCCTCCTTTTTAATTCACCCCTCCACTTT. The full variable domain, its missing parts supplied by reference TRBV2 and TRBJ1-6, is EPEVTQTPSHQVTQMGQEVILRCVPISNHLYFYWYRQILGQKVEFLVSFYNNEISEKSEIFDDQFSVERPDGSNFTLKIRSTKLEDSAMYFCASSLLFNSPLHFGNGTRLTVT.

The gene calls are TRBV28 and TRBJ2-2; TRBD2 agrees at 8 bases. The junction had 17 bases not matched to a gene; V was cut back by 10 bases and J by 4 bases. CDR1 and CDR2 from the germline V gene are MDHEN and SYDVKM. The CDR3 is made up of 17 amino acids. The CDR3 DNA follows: TGTGCCACCTCTCGGGGCGACCGGGGGGGTCGCACCGGGGAGCTGTTTTTT. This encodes CATSRGDRGGRTGELFF.